This TCR beta chain is from a study of Tregs in tolerant kidney transplant recipients (dated by TCRdb to about 2019). With regard to the full study: The study applied TCRbeta sequencing to find donor-specific regulatory T cells before combined kidney and bone marrow transplantation and then followed those same cells after transplant.

Genomic DNA was extracted from sorted cells with the QIAGEN DNeasy Blood and Tissue Kit for TCRbeta CDR3 sequencing. High-throughput TCRbeta CDR3 sequencing was carried out commercially through immunoSEQ, with PCR amplification with bias correction and internal controls included. The source study handled its data this way. Unique productive TCRbeta sequences were defined by CDR3 nucleotide sequence when primers matched and otherwise by CDR3 amino acid sequence together with Vbeta and Jbeta genes. Sorting error was corrected by removing sequences shared between sorted populations at a frequency ratio of 2:1 or less, and the remaining shared sequences were assigned to the higher population. Donor-reactive sequences were defined as at least 5-fold expanded in CFSE-low cells versus unstimulated cells, with frequency of at least 0.01% in CFSE-low cells. Repertoire divergence was quantified by Jensen-Shannon divergence using the top 100 TCRbeta sequences ranked by frequency. When a sample had multiple sequencing runs, each run was corrected for sorting error separately and the runs were then pooled. What TCRdb holds here is the immuneACCESS table cut down to in-frame rearrangements. Part of the clones is not present; checked against another copy, under half of the missing clones reflect an unresolved V gene, and the others are unexplained. The DNA was the basis for D and trimming; V, J and clone size are from that table. The sample data list tens of thousands of clones, and roughly nine tenths of these were observed just once. Approximately 14% of the sample lies in the top ten.

The transplants used related donors with nonmyeloablative bone marrow transplantation, and mixed chimerism in the human trials was transient. Thawed PBMCs were FACS-sorted into unstimulated Tregs (CD4+CD25+CD127-), CD4+ non-Tregs (CD4+CD25-), CD4 cells and CD8 cells. The patients were a few recipients of combined kidney and bone marrow transplants from the ITN036ST trial, and samples were available only from these trial subjects. Healthy control blood was processed to PBMCs with a Ficoll density gradient and then cryopreserved, whereas patient PBMCs were collected both before and after transplant. Broader findings and caveats from the paper: Although technical replication error seemed to be minimal, the question of biological reproducibility was not addressed directly. The most biologically relevant and donor-specific TCRbeta repertoire appeared to be identified by expanding Tregs with activated donor B cells. In tolerant patients, the expansion of donor-specific Tregs was greater than global Treg expansion, suggesting that the expansion was antigen-driven rather than nonspecific. For some patients, the PCR primers changed as time went on, which meant samples from those patients could not be compared with one another at the nucleotide level. Because only a small number of patients were included, the study had limitations, and the results will need to be validated in larger populations as well as under other immunosuppression protocols.

On this clone itself: Its antigen is currently not known. Base qualities were left out, and no much larger clone turns up one base away.

V is clipped by 3 bases and J by 4 bases, and the sequence between their germline boundaries is 13 bases long. As encoded in the germline V gene, CDR1 is SGHDN while CDR2 is FVKESK. The CDR3 contains 14 residues, cysteine and phenylalanine counted. The read is trimmed to its CDR3 DNA, 42 bases read in frame from base 1. The rearranged segments are TRBV14 and TRBJ2-7; there is no confident call for the D gene. This receptor was taken from a human patient who received a combined kidney and bone marrow transplant. Following transplantation, T cells from the graft donor may be among those present. The input for sequencing was CD8+ T cells from blood (PBMCs), taken 24 months after the transplant. The CDR3 corresponds to CASSQGQTRYEQYF. The sequenced DNA is TGTGCCAGCAGCCAGGGTCAAACCAGGTACGAGCAGTACTTC.